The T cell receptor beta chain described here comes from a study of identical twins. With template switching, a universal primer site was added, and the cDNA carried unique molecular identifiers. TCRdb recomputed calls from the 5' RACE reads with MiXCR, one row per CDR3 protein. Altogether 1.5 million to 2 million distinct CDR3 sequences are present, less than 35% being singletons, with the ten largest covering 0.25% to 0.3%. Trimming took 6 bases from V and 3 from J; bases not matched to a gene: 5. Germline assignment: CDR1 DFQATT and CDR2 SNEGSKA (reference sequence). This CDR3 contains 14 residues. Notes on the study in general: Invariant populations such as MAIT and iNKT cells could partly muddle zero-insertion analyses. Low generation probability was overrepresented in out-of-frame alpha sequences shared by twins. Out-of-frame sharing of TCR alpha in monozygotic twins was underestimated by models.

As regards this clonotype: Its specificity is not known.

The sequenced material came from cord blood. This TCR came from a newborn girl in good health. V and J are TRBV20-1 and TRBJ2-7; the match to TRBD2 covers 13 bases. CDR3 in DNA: TGCAGTGCCGCGGGACTAGCGGGACGCTACGAGCAGTACTTC. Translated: CSAAGLAGRYEQYF.